A single sample is the source of the 11 T cell receptor beta chains below, sequenced in a study of blood T cell repertoires in COVID-19. Some clones are missing from TCRdb's copy, which holds only in-frame ones; the method was immunoSEQ multiplex PCR. The data contain about 150,000 clones, approximately 80% of them seen just once; the ten biggest clones take up about 12%. The sample was peripheral blood. The receptors were gathered from a woman in her sixties or seventies with COVID-19, enrolled during active disease.

The chain combines TRBV4-1 with TRBJ1-1, with TRBD1 matching 7 bases. The CDR3 runs 15 residues. V was pared by 4 bases and J by 0 bases, with 5 bases of the junction left unmatched. The germline V gene encodes CDR1 MGHRA and CDR2 YSYEKL. CDR3 protein: CASSLEGQLNTEAFF. The CDR3 DNA reads TGCGCCAGCAGCCTCGAGGGACAGTTGAACACTGAAGCTTTCTTT.

The genes are TRBV18 and TRBJ2-7; possible D gene TRBD2, 5 bases. Trimming removed 6 bases at V and 2 bases at J, with 17 bases between. Germline-derived CDR1 and CDR2 are KGHSH and LQKENI. This CDR3 spans 15 amino acids. CDR3 loop: CASSITAAQTYEQYF. The CDR3 DNA follows: TGTGCCAGCTCCATAACAGCGGCCCAAACCTACGAGCAGTACTTC.

This clone appeared once. The chain is built from TRBV9 and TRBJ2-2, with no clear D. CDR3 length: 15 residues. The germline V gene encodes CDR1 SGDLS and CDR2 YYNGEE. Trimming cost V 0 bases and J 1 base, with 7 bases left between them. DNA for the CDR3: TGTGCCAGCAGCGTAGGGGCAGGGAACACCGGGGAGCTGTTTTTT. Amino acid sequence: CASSVGAGNTGELFF.

The chain combines TRBV5-5 with TRBJ2-1; 8 nucleotides match TRBD1. The CDR3 has 15 amino acids. With 1 base clipped from V and 5 bases from J, the junction kept 5 bases outside the gene matches. CDR1 is SGHKS, CDR2 YYEKEE, per germline (reference sequence). CDR3 DNA sequence: TGTGCCAGCAGCTTGAGTGACAGGGGACACAATGAGCAGTTCTTC. It translates to CASSLSDRGHNEQFF.

The chain couples TRBV9 to TRBJ1-1; D remains ambiguous. V was cut by 4 bases and J by 10 bases, with 17 bases left in between. Germline V gives CDR1 SGDLS, CDR2 YYNGEE. The CDR3 covers 13 residues. CDR3 sequence (DNA): TGTGCCAGCAGCCCCCTAAATTCGCGGGGAGCTTTCTTT. Translating gives CASSPLNSRGAFF.

The J gene is TRBJ2-3, the V gene TRBV5-4; 8 bases are a match to TRBD1. After removal of 1 base from V and 2 bases from J, the junction contained 3 bases not matched to a gene. This CDR3 contains 15 residues. Germline CDR1 is SGHNT and CDR2 is YYREEE (reference sequence). CDR3 loop: CASSLRTGHTDTQYF. CDR3 DNA: TGTGCCAGCAGCTTGAGGACAGGGCACACAGATACGCAGTATTTT.

The chain recombines TRBV18 with TRBJ2-1, with a tentative D call TRBD1 (6 bases). CDR1 KGHSH and CDR2 LQKENI come from the germline V gene. V gave up 8 bases and J gave up 5 bases, with 16 bases separating them. This CDR3 contains 14 residues. CDR3 in DNA: TGTGCCAGCCGCTGGACAGAGGTCGACAATGAGCAGTTCTTC. Its protein is CASRWTEVDNEQFF.

The V gene is TRBV7-9, the J gene TRBJ2-5; TRBD1 matches at 7 bases. The CDR3 contains 15 residues. Germline V gene lookup returns CDR1 SEHNR and CDR2 FQNEAQ (reference sequence). With V trimmed by 3 bases and J by 4 bases, 8 bases remained unmatched. DNA for the CDR3: TGTGCCAGCAGCTTCAATACAGGGGTCGGAGAGACCCAGTACTTC. It encodes CASSFNTGVGETQYF.

This chain connects TRBV6-1 to TRBJ1-2; TRBD1 agrees at 8 bases. The CDR3 spans 14 residues. Trimming removed 0 bases from V and 10 bases from J; junction bases left unmatched: 7. CDR1 is MNHNS, CDR2 SASEGT, per germline. CDR3 protein: CASSEASTGGSYTF. For the CDR3, the DNA is TGTGCCAGCAGTGAAGCGTCTACAGGGGGTTCCTACACCTTC.

The chain joins TRBV5-6 to TRBJ1-6; 8 nucleotides line up with TRBD1. Germline trimming cut 5 bases from V and 7 bases from J; bases unmatched to any gene: 5. Germline V lookup: CDR1 SGHDT, CDR2 YYEEEE. This CDR3 contains 14 residues. Here the CDR3 reads CASRSRGQNSPLHF. The CDR3 nucleotides read TGTGCCAGCAGGAGCAGGGGGCAAAATTCACCCCTCCACTTT.

This clone was found once. This sequence joins TRBV6-5 and TRBJ2-5; perhaps TRBD1 as D (6 bases). The CDR3 is 14 amino acids. V was cut by 6 bases and J by 4 bases, with 15 bases left in between. CDR1 and CDR2 from the germline V gene are MNHEY and SVGAGI. The CDR3 DNA follows: TGTGCCAGCAGCCCACAGGGAACTGCAGAGACCCAGTACTTC. Protein sequence: CASSPQGTAETQYF.